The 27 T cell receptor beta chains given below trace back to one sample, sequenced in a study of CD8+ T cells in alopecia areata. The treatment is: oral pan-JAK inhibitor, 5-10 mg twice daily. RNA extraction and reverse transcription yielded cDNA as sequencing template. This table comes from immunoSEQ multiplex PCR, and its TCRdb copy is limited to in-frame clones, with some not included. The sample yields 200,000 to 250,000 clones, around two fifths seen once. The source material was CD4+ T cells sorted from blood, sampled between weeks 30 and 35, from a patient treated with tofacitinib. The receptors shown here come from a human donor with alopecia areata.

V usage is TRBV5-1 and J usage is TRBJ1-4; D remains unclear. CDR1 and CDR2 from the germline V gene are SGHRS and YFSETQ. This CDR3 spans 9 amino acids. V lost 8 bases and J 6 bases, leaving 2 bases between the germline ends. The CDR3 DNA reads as TGCGCCAGGGATGAAAAACTGTTTTTT. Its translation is CARDEKLFF.

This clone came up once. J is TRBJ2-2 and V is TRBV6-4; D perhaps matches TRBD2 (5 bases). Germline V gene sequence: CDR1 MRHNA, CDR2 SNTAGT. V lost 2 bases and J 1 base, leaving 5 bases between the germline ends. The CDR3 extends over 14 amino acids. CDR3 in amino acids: CASSDGGNTGELFF. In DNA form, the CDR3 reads TGTGCCAGCAGTGACGGAGGGAACACCGGGGAGCTGTTTTTT.

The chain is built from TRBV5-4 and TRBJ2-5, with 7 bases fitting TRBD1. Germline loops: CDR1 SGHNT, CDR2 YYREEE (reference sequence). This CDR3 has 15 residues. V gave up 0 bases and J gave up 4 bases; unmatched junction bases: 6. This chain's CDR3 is CASSLGQGRGETQYF. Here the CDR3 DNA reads TGTGCCAGCAGCTTGGGACAGGGTCGTGGAGAGACCCAGTACTTC.

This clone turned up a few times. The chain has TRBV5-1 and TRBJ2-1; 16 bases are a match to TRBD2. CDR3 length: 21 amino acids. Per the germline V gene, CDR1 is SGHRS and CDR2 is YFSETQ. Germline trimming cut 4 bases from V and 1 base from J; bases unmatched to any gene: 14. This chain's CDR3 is CASSAPNGTSGRAYSYNEQFF. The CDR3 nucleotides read TGCGCCAGCAGCGCCCCTAACGGGACTAGCGGGAGGGCCTATTCCTACAATGAGCAGTTCTTC.

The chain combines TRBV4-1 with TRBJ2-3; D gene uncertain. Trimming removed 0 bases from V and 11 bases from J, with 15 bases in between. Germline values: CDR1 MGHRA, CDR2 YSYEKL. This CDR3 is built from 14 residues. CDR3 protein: CASSQDVLLSGQYF. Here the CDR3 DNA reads TGCGCCAGCAGCCAAGATGTTTTACTATCAGGGCAGTATTTT.

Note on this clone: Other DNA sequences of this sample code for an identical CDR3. CDR3 sequence reads: CASSLVGDTQYF. CDR3 DNA sequence: TGCGCCAGCAGCTTGGTGGGGGATACGCAGTATTTT. The chain carries TRBV5-1 and TRBJ2-3; D uncertain. CDR1 and CDR2 (germline): SGHRS, YFSETQ. Deletions cut 0 bases from V and 6 bases from J, with 5 bases between. CDR3 length: 12 residues.

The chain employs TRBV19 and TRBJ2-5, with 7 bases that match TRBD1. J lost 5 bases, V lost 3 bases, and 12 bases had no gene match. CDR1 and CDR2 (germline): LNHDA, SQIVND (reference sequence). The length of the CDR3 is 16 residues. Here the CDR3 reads CASSIRQGDTLETQYF. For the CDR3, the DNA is TGTGCCAGTAGTATTCGACAGGGAGATACGCTTGAGACCCAGTACTTC.

This CDR3 reads CASSPQGGGKTQYF. In nucleotides, the CDR3 is TGTGCCAGCAGCCCCCAGGGAGGGGGGAAGACCCAGTACTTC. The V gene is TRBV11-3, the J gene TRBJ2-5; D is possibly TRBD2 (7 bases). The CDR3 loop spans 14 amino acids. Germline V CDR1 and CDR2: SGHNT, YENEEA. V dropped 5 bases and J dropped 6 bases, with 16 bases sitting between them.

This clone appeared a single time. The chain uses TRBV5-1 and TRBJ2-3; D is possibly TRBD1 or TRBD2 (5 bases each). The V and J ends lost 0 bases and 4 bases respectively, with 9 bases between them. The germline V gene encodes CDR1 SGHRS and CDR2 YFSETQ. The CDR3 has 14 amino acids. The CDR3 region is CASSLGGAADTQYF. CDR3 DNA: TGCGCCAGCAGCTTGGGAGGGGCAGCAGATACGCAGTATTTT.

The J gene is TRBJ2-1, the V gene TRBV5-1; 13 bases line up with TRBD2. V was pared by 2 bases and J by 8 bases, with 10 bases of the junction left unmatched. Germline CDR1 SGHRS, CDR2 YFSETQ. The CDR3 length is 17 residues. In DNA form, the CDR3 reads TGCGCCAGCAGCTTCGGACTAGCGGGAGATGGATTATATGAGCAGTTCTTC. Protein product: CASSFGLAGDGLYEQFF.

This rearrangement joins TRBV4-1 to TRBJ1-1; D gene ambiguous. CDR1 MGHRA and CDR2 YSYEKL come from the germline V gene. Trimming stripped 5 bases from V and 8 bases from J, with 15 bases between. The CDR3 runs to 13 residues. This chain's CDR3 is CASSSYKLSEAFF. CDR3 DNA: TGCGCCAGCAGCTCATACAAACTATCCGAAGCTTTCTTT.

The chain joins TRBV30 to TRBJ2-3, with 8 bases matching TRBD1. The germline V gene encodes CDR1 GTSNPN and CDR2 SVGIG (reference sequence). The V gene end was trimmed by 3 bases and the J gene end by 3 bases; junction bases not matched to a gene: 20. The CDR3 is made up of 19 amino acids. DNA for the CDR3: TGTGCCTGGAGATTACCCACAACCAGGACAGGGAAACTGACAGATACGCAGTATTTT. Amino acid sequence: CAWRLPTTRTGKLTDTQYF.

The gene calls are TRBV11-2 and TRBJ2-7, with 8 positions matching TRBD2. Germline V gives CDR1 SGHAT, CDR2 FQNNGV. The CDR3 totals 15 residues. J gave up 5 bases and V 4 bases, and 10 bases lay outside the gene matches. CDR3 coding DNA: TGTGCCAGCAGCTCCCAACCCGGGGGGGAGGACGAGCAGTACTTC. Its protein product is CASSSQPGGEDEQYF.

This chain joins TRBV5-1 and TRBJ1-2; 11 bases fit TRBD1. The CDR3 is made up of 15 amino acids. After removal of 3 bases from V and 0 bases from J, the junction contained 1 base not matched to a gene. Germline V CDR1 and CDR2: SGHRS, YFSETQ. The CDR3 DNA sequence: TGCGCCAGCAGCTCGGGACAGGGGGCTAACTATGGCTACACCTTC. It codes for CASSSGQGANYGYTF.

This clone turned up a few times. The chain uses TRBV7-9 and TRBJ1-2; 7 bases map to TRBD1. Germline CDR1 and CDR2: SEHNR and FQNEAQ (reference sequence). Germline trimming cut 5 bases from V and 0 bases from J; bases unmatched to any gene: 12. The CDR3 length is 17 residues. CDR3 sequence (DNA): TGTGCCAGCAGCCCATCCGGGACAGACCGAGCTAACTATGGCTACACCTTC. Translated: CASSPSGTDRANYGYTF.

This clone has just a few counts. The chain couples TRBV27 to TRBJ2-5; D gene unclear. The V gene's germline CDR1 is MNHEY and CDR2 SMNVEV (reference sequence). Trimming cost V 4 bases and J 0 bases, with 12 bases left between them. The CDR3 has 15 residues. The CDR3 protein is CASSSFLSYQETQYF. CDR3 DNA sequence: TGTGCCAGCAGTTCCTTCCTGTCGTACCAAGAGACCCAGTACTTC.

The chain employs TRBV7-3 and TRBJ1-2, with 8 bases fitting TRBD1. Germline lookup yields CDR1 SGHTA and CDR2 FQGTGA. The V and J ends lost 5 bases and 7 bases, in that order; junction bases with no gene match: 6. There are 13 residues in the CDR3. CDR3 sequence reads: CASSAGQGGGYTF. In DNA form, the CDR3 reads TGTGCCAGCAGCGCCGGACAGGGAGGTGGCTACACCTTC.

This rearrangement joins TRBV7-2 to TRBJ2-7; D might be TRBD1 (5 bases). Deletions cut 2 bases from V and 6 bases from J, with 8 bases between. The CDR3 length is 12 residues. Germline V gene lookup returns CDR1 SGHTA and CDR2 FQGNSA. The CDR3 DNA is TGTGCCAGCAGCTTATCAGGGTTCGAGCAGTACTTC. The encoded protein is CASSLSGFEQYF.

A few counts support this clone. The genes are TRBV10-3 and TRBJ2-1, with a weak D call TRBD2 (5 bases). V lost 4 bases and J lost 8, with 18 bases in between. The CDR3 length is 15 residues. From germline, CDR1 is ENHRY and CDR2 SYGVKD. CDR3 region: CAISASERSGDEQFF. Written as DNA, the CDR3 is TGTGCCATCAGTGCGTCGGAGCGCTCCGGGGATGAGCAGTTCTTC.

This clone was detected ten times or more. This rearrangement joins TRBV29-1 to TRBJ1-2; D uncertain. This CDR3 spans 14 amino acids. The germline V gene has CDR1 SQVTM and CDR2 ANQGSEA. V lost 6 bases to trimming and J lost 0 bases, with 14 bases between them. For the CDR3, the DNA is TGCAGCGTCCCCTCGGGCCCCGCTAACTATGGCTACACCTTC. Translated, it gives CSVPSGPANYGYTF.

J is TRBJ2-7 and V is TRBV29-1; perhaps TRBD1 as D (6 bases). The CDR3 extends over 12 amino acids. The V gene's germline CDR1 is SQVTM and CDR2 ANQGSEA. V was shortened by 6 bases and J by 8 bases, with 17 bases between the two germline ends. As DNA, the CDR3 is TGCAGCGTCGCCGGGACATCTTACAAGCAGTACTTC. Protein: CSVAGTSYKQYF.

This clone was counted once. The CDR3 reads CASSSGFYGYTF. CDR3 DNA: TGTGCCAGCAGTTCAGGTTTCTATGGCTACACCTTC. The V and J genes are TRBV7-9 and TRBJ1-2; D remains ambiguous. Trimming left V 6 bases short and J 4 bases short, with 9 bases between. CDR3 length: 12 residues. Germline assignment: CDR1 SEHNR and CDR2 FQNEAQ (reference sequence).

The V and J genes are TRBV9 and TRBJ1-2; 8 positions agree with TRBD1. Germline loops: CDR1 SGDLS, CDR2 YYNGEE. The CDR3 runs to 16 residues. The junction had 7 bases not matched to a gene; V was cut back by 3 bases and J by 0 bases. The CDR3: CASSARDRITNYGYTF. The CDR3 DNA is TGTGCCAGCAGCGCCCGGGACAGGATTACTAACTATGGCTACACCTTC. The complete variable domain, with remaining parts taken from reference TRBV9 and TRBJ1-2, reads DSGVTQTPKHLITATGQRVTLRCSPRSGDLSVYWYQQSLDQGLQFLIQYYNGEERAKGNILERFSAQQFPDLHSELNLSSLELGDSALYFCASSARDRITNYGYTFGSGTRLTVV.

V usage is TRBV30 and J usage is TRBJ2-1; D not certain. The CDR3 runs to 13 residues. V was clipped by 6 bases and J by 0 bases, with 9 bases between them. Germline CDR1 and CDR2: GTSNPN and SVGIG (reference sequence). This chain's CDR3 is CACLLSSYNEQFF. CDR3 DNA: TGTGCCTGCTTACTGAGCTCCTACAATGAGCAGTTCTTC.

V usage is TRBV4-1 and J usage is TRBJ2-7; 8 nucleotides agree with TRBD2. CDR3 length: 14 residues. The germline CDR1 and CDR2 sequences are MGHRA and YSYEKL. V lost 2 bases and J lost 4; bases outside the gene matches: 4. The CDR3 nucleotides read TGCGCCAGCAGCCAAACGGGGGGGCTATACGAGCAGTACTTC. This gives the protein CASSQTGGLYEQYF.

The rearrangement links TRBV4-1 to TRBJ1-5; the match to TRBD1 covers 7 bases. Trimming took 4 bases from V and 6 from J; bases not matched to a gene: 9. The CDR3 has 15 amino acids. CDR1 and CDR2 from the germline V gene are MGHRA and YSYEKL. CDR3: CASSPTGVMVQPQHF. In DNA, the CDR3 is TGCGCCAGCAGCCCAACAGGGGTAATGGTTCAGCCCCAGCATTTT.

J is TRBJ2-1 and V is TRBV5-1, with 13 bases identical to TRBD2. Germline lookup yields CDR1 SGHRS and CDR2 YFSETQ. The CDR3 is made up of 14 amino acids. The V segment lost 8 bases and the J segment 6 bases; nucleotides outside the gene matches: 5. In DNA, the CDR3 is TGCGCCAGTCAACTAGCGGGGGGGCCCAATGAGCAGTTCTTC. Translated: CASQLAGGPNEQFF.